The sequence of this T cell receptor (beta chain) was determined in a study of radiotherapy plus CTLA-4 blockade in lung cancer. General study results and limits: Dynamics of early blood T cell clones, together with interferon-beta, were reportedly the best predictors of response. Researchers report tumor-derived TCR clones expanding in blood after radiotherapy plus ipilimumab.

Germline V lookup: CDR1 MNHNS, CDR2 SASEGT. The junction had 2 bases not matched to a gene; V was cut back by 1 base and J by 2 bases. CDR3 length: 15 amino acids. The protocol was immunoSEQ multiplex PCR, while the TCRdb copy is restricted to in-frame clones and leaves out a portion. Among approximately 50,000 clones listed, around nine tenths were seen once. Note on this clone: Its specificity is unknown.

The starting material was peripheral blood, obtained from a patient treated with radiotherapy plus ipilimumab. The V gene is TRBV6-1, the J gene TRBJ2-1, with TRBD2 matching over 7 bases. This receptor was obtained from a human donor with non-small cell lung cancer that progressed on radiotherapy plus ipilimumab. Some clones in this sample may be carry-over from other donors' samples. CDR3 DNA: TGTGCCAGCAGTGAAGTGGGACTAACCTACAATGAGCAGTTCTTC. Translated: CASSEVGLTYNEQFF.